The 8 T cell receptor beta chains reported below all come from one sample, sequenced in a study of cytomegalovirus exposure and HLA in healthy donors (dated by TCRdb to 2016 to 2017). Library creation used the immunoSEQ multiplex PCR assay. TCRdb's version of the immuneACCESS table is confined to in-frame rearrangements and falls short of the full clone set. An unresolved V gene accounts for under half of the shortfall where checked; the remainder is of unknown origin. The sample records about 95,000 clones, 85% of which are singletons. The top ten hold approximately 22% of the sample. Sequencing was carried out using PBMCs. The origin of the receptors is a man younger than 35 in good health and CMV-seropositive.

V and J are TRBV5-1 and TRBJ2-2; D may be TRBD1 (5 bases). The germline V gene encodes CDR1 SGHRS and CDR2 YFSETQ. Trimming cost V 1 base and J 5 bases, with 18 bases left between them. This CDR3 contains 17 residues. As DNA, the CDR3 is TGCGCCAGCAGCTTGAGTGTAGGGGTTTTTTTGACCGGGGAGCTGTTTTTT. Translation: CASSLSVGVFLTGELFF.

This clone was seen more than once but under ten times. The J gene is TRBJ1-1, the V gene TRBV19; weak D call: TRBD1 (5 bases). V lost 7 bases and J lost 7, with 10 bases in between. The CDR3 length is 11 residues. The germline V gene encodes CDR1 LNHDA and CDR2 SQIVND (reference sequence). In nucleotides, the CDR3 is TGTGCCAGTACCCAGGGCATTGAAGCTTTCTTT. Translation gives CASTQGIEAFF.

CDR3: CASSSGTGDSGANVLTF. CDR3 nucleotides: TGCGCCAGCAGTTCCGGGACAGGTGATTCTGGGGCCAACGTCCTGACTTTC. This chain connects TRBV10-1 to TRBJ2-6, with TRBD1 identical over 8 bases. CDR3 size: 17 residues. CDR1 and CDR2 (germline): WNHNN, SYGVQD (reference sequence). V lost 5 bases and J lost 1; bases outside the gene matches: 7.

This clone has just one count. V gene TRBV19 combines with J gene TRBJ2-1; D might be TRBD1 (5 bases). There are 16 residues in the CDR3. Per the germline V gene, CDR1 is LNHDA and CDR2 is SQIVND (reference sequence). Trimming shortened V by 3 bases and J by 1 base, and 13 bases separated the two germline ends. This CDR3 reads CASSMSGKSSYNEQFF. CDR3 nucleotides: TGTGCCAGTAGTATGTCAGGGAAAAGTTCCTACAATGAGCAGTTCTTC.

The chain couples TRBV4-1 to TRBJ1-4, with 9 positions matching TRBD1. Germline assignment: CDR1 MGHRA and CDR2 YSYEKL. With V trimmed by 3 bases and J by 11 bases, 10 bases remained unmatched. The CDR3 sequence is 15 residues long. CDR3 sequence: CASSQETGGGRKLFF. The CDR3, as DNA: TGCGCCAGCAGCCAGGAAACAGGGGGCGGGAGGAAACTGTTTTTT.

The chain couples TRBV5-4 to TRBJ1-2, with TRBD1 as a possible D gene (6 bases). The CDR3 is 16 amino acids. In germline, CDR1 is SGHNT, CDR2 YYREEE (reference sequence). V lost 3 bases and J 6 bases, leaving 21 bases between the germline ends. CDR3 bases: TGTGCCAGCAGCTCTGGGAACACCAGGGGAAGAGATGGCTACACCTTC. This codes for CASSSGNTRGRDGYTF.

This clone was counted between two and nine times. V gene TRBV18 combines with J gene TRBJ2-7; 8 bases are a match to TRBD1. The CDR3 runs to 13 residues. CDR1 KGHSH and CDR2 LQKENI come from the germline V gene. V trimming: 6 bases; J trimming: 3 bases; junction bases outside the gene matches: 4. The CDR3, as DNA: TGTGCCAGCTCCGGGGACAGGAACTACGAGCAGTACGTC. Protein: CASSGDRNYEQYV.

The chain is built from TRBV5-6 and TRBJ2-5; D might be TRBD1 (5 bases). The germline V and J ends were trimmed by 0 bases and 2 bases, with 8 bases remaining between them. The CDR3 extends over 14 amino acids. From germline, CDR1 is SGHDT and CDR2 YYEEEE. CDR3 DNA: TGTGCCAGCAGCTTGGGCCAGGGTCAAGAGACCCAGTACTTC. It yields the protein CASSLGQGQETQYF.